This is a list of T cell receptor beta chains from one sample in a study of OX40 agonist ivuxolimab in advanced cancers. Produced via immunoSEQ multiplex PCR; TCRdb's table is partial and in-frame only. The data contain about 62,000 clones, roughly 78% of them singletons. The starting material was CD4+ or CD8+ T cells sorted from blood, obtained in a trial of the OX40 agonist ivuxolimab. The receptors shown here come from an adult with an advanced solid tumor such as melanoma, head and neck, liver or kidney cancer. Both conserved end residues are part of each CDR3. D genes are given only for firm matches. Only part of the rows carry a size: once, few, many, or a class if the clone is expanded.

cdr3_length d_call clone_size j_call v_call cdr3_aa cdr3_nt
13 . . TRBJ2-5 TRBV7-2 CASSLGPKETQYF TGTGCCAGCAGCCTGGGACCGAAAGAGACCCAGTACTTC
15 . . TRBJ1-5 TRBV7-2 CASRPGGNSNQPQHF TGTGCCAGCAGACCGGGAGGAAATAGCAATCAGCCCCAGCATTTT
14 . . TRBJ1-1 TRBV6-5 CASSFWGPNTEAFF TGTGCCAGCAGTTTCTGGGGCCCGAACACTGAAGCTTTCTTT
15 . . TRBJ1-1 TRBV19 CASSIPKTIGTEAFF TGTGCCAGTAGTATTCCCAAAACTATTGGCACTGAAGCTTTCTTT
13 . . TRBJ2-3 TRBV18 CASSPGGGDTQYF TGTGCCAGCTCACCAGGTGGTGGAGATACGCAGTATTTT
13 TRBD1 . TRBJ2-7 TRBV4-2 CASSADRGYEQYF TGTGCCAGCAGCGCGGACAGGGGATACGAGCAGTACTTC
15 TRBD1 . TRBJ2-1 TRBV10-3 CAISESRQGIAEQFF TGTGCCATCAGTGAGTCGAGACAGGGAATAGCTGAGCAGTTCTTC
15 . . TRBJ2-7 TRBV2 CASIANGRGRYEQYF TGTGCCAGCATAGCCAACGGGAGGGGGCGATACGAGCAGTACTTC
17 . once TRBJ2-1 TRBV4-3 CASSQVAWRGPFVCQFF TGCGCCAGCAGCCAAGTGGCGTGGCGGGGGCCGTTCGTCTGCCAGTTCTTC
13 . . TRBJ2-1 TRBV21-1 CASSKGACNEQFF TGTGCCAGCAGCAAAGGGGCTTGCAATGAGCAGTTCTTC
16 . few TRBJ1-4 TRBV15 CATSTLEQNSNEKLFF TGTGCCACCAGTACCCTCGAGCAGAACTCTAATGAAAAACTGTTTTTT
14 . medium-sized TRBJ2-7 TRBV2 CASSSQDRSYEQYF TGTGCCAGCAGTTCTCAGGACAGATCCTACGAGCAGTACTTC
15 . few TRBJ2-3 TRBV10-2 CASSESEQTGDTQYF TGCGCCAGCAGTGAGTCGGAGCAGACCGGGGATACGCAGTATTTT
14 TRBD1 . TRBJ1-2 TRBV10-3 CAISTDQGAYGYTF TGTGCCATCAGCACAGACCAGGGGGCCTATGGCTACACCTTC
16 TRBD2 . TRBJ2-7 TRBV4-1 CASSSSVAGGSYEQYF TGCGCCAGCAGCTCTTCAGTAGCGGGAGGCTCCTACGAGCAGTACTTC
10 . . TRBJ2-3 TRBV20-1 CSAMVDTQYF TGCAGTGCAATGGTAGATACGCAGTATTTT
11 . . TRBJ2-1 TRBV20-1 CSARADFRQFF TGCAGTGCTAGAGCGGACTTCAGGCAGTTCTTC
12 . . TRBJ1-1 TRBV9 CASSVGYTEAFF TGTGCCAGCAGCGTAGGGTACACTGAAGCTTTCTTT
15 . . TRBJ2-7 TRBV11-2 CASSLEARNAHEQYF TGTGCCAGCAGCTTAGAGGCCCGCAACGCCCACGAGCAGTACTTC
16 . . TRBJ1-5 TRBV5-5 CASSPGLSSSNQPQHF TGTGCCAGCAGCCCGGGTCTTAGCTCTAGCAATCAGCCCCAGCATTTT
14 . . TRBJ2-7 TRBV27 CASSFGVEVYEQYF TGTGCCAGCAGTTTCGGGGTTGAAGTCTACGAGCAGTACTTC
15 . . TRBJ1-5 TRBV6-5 CASSRTGNSNQPQHF TGTGCCAGCAGTCGGACCGGTAATAGCAATCAGCCCCAGCATTTT
15 TRBD1 . TRBJ1-5 TRBV10-1 CASSELGQGDQPQHF TGCGCCAGCAGTGAGTTGGGACAGGGCGATCAGCCCCAGCATTTT
13 . . TRBJ2-2 TRBV9 CASTDTYTGELFF TGTGCCAGCACCGATACATACACCGGGGAGCTGTTTTTT
14 . . TRBJ2-2 TRBV6-6 CASSPGNYTGELFF TGTGCCAGCAGTCCCGGGAACTACACCGGGGAGCTGTTTTTT
16 . . TRBJ2-7 TRBV14 CASSPKWTEVTYEQYF TGTGCCAGCAGCCCTAAGTGGACAGAGGTAACCTACGAGCAGTACTTC
14 TRBD2 . TRBJ2-5 TRBV5-4 CASSFSGREETQYF TGTGCCAGCAGCTTTAGCGGGAGGGAAGAGACCCAGTACTTC
13 . . TRBJ2-1 TRBV7-9 CASSLDSSNEQFF TGTGCCAGCAGCTTAGACTCCTCCAATGAGCAGTTCTTC
13 . . TRBJ1-1 TRBV19 CASTLNKNTEAFF TGTGCCAGTACTCTAAATAAGAACACTGAAGCTTTCTTT
15 TRBD2 . TRBJ2-7 TRBV7-9 CASRPPSGRAYEQYF TGTGCCAGCAGGCCCCCTAGCGGGAGGGCCTACGAGCAGTACTTC
13 . . TRBJ2-7 TRBV29-1 CSAWDGGSYEQYF TGCAGCGCCTGGGACGGCGGATCCTACGAGCAGTACTTC
15 . . TRBJ2-5 TRBV5-1 CASSLTDFSSETQYF TGCGCCAGCAGCCTTACCGACTTCTCGTCGGAGACCCAGTACTTC
15 . few TRBJ2-7 TRBV10-3 CAISVTSRAPYEQYF TGTGCCATCAGTGTTACCTCCAGGGCCCCCTACGAGCAGTACTTC
16 TRBD2 once TRBJ2-7 TRBV5-6 CASSFSGTSGAYEQYF TGTGCCAGCAGCTTTTCCGGGACTAGCGGTGCCTACGAGCAGTACTTC
17 TRBD2 . TRBJ2-7 TRBV27 CASSHRTSGSISYEQYF TGTGCCAGCAGTCACCGGACTAGCGGGAGCATCTCCTACGAGCAGTACTTC
15 . . TRBJ2-2 TRBV7-9 CASSLLSLNTGELFF TGTGCCAGCAGCTTATTGTCGTTGAACACCGGGGAGCTGTTTTTT
17 TRBD1 . TRBJ2-6 TRBV2 CASNPGQGLSGANVLTF TGTGCCAGCAATCCGGGACAGGGGCTCTCTGGGGCCAACGTCCTGACTTTC
13 . . TRBJ1-1 TRBV7-8 CASTRRRETEAFF TGTGCCAGCACCCGAAGGAGGGAGACTGAAGCTTTCTTT
17 . once TRBJ2-6 TRBV11-1 CASSLQGTSSGANVLTF TGTGCCAGCAGCTTACAGGGAACAAGCTCTGGGGCCAACGTCCTGACTTTC
14 TRBD1 . TRBJ1-3 TRBV7-3 CASSLMRQGNTIYF TGTGCCAGCAGCTTAATGAGACAGGGTAACACCATATATTTT
14 TRBD1 . TRBJ2-7 TRBV5-4 CASSGGTGGNEQYF TGTGCCAGCAGCGGGGGGACAGGGGGGAACGAGCAGTACTTC
14 . . TRBJ2-7 TRBV28 CASSTGLSPYEQYF TGTGCCAGCAGTACCGGCCTATCGCCCTACGAGCAGTACTTC
14 . . TRBJ2-6 TRBV2 CARELGAGANVLTF TGTGCCAGAGAACTTGGGGCTGGGGCCAACGTCCTGACTTTC
16 . . TRBJ2-2 TRBV5-4 CASRSGAAMDTGELFF TGTGCCAGCAGATCGGGGGCGGCTATGGACACCGGGGAGCTGTTTTTT
13 . . TRBJ2-1 TRBV11-3 CASSLERTNEQFF TGTGCCAGCAGCTTAGAACGGACAAATGAGCAGTTCTTC
17 TRBD2 . TRBJ2-5 TRBV28 CASSIGTSGADQETQYF TGTGCCAGCAGCATAGGGACTAGCGGGGCTGACCAAGAGACCCAGTACTTC
14 TRBD2 . TRBJ2-3 TRBV6-6 CASSYLAGGDTQYF TGTGCCAGCAGTTACTTAGCGGGGGGCGATACGCAGTATTTT
15 TRBD1 once TRBJ2-7 TRBV4-1 CASSQDRTGGYEQYF TGCGCCAGCAGCCAAGATAGGACAGGGGGCTACGAGCAGTACTTC
14 . once TRBJ2-7 TRBV11-2 CASSLEPNSYEQYF TGTGCCAGCAGCTTAGAGCCAAACTCCTACGAGCAGTACTTC
16 . . TRBJ2-3 TRBV4-1 CASSQVNLISTDTQYF TGCGCCAGCAGCCAAGTAAATTTAATTAGCACAGATACGCAGTATTTT
16 . . TRBJ2-1 TRBV23-1 CASSPTGTPGLNEQFF TGCGCCAGCAGTCCCACGGGGACCCCCGGCCTCAATGAGCAGTTCTTC
14 . . TRBJ1-6 TRBV5-1 CASSPGAGNSPLHF TGCGCCAGCAGCCCCGGAGCAGGGAATTCACCCCTCCACTTT
15 TRBD2 once TRBJ2-1 TRBV29-1 CSVETSGRAYNEQFF TGCAGCGTTGAGACTAGCGGGAGGGCCTACAATGAGCAGTTCTTC